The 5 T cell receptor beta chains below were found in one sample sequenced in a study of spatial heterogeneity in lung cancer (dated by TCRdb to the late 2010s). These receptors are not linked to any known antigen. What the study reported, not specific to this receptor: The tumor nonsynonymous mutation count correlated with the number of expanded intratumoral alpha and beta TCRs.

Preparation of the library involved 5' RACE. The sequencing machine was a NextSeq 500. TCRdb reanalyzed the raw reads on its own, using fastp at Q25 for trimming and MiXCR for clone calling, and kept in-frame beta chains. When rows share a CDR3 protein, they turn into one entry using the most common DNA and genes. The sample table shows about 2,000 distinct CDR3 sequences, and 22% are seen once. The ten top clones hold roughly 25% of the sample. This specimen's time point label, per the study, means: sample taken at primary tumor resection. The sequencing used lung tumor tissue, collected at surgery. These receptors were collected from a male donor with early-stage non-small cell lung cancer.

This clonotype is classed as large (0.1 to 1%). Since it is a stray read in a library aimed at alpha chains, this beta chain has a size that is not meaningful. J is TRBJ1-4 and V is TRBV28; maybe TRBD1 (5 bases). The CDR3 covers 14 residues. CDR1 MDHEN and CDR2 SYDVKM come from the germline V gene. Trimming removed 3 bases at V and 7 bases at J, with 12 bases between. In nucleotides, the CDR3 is TGTGCCAGCAGTTTTCTAGGGGCGGTTGAAAAACTGTTTTTT. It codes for CASSFLGAVEKLFF.

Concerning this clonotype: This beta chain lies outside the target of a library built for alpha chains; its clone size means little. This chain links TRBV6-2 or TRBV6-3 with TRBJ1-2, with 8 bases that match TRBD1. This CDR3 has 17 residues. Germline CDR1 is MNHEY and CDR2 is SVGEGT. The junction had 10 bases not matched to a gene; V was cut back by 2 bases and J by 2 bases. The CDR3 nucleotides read TGTGCCAGCAGTTACGACAGGGGAGGACCGGGAAACTATGGCTACACCTTC. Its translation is CASSYDRGGPGNYGYTF.

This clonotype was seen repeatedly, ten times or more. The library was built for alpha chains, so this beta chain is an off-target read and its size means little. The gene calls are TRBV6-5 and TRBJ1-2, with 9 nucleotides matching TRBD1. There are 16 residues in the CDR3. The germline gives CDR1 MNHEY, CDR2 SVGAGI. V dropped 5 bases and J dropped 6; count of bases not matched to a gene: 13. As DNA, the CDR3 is TGTGCCAGCAGTCCTTGGGCCGGACAGGGGCTTAATGGCTACACCTTC. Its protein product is CASSPWAGQGLNGYTF.

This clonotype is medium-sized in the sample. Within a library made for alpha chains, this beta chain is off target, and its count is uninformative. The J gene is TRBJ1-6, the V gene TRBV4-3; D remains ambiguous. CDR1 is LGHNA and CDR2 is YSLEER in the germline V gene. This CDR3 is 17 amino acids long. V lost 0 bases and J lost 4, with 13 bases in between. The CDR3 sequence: CASSQELGRLYNSPLHF. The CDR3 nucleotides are TGCGCCAGCAGCCAAGAACTGGGCCGGCTTTATAATTCACCCCTCCACTTT.

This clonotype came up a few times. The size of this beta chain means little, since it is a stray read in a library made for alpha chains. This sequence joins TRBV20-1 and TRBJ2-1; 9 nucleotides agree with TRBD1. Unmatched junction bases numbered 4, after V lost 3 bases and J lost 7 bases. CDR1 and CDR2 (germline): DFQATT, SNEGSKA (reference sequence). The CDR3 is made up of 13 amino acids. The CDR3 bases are TGCAGTGCTAGGAACAGGGGGCGGAATGAGCAGTTCTTC. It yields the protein CSARNRGRNEQFF.